Listed here are 29 T cell receptor beta chains from one sample, sequenced in a study of a mutant IDH1 vaccine in newly diagnosed glioma. Specified time point: week 47, end of study. In the vaccine, a single dose held 300 ug of the mutant IDH1 20-mer peptide, along with topical imiquimod. Here immunoSEQ multiplex PCR was the method, and the copy in TCRdb shows in-frame clones only, minus some. The repertoire holds approximately 80,000 clones, with approximately 78% as singletons. Antigens of these TCRs are unknown. The source material was PBMCs, sampled from a glioma patient whose treatment included an IDH1 peptide vaccine. These receptors came from a man aged 35-49 years with glioma.

The chain couples TRBV19 to TRBJ1-1; tentatively, D is TRBD1 (5 bases). Germline CDR1 LNHDA, CDR2 SQIVND (reference sequence). The CDR3 sequence is 15 residues long. V shed 4 bases and J shed 0 bases, with 12 bases lying between them. The CDR3 region is CASSTRQIMNTEAFF. CDR3 nucleotides: TGTGCCAGTAGTACTAGACAGATCATGAACACTGAAGCTTTCTTT.

Judged by abundance, this clone is medium-sized (0.01 to 0.1%). The chain combines TRBV7-9 with TRBJ1-4, with D possibly being TRBD1 (6 bases). Trimming removed 5 bases at V and 5 bases at J, with 18 bases between. Germline CDR1 and CDR2: SEHNR and FQNEAQ (reference sequence). The CDR3 is 16 residues long. CDR3 DNA: TGTGCCAGCAGCGCCGGCCCAGGGGTATTAAATGAAAAACTGTTTTTT. The encoded protein is CASSAGPGVLNEKLFF.

This clone was observed a handful of times. The chain is built from TRBV12-2 and TRBJ1-1; the table's D gene call, TRBD1, was not cross checked with the DNA. TRBV12-2 is termed a pseudogene. The CDR3 covers 18 residues. The CDR3 spells CASRLVPGQGDLNPEAFF. The CDR3 DNA is TGTGCAAGTCGCTTAGTTCCGGGACAGGGGGATCTAAACCCTGAAGCTTTCTTT.

V is TRBV6-6 and J is TRBJ2-1; D is unclear. The V and J ends lost 7 bases and 5 bases respectively, with 18 bases between them. The CDR3 extends over 15 amino acids. Per the germline V gene, CDR1 is MNHNY and CDR2 is SVGAGI (reference sequence). The CDR3: CASTITGLGHNEQFF. In DNA, the CDR3 is TGTGCCAGCACCATAACCGGGTTAGGACACAATGAGCAGTTCTTC.

The rearrangement uses TRBV21-1 and TRBJ2-1; the table's TRBD2 call for D was not verified on the DNA. TRBV21-1 is shown as a pseudogene. CDR3 length: 17 amino acids. The CDR3 loop reads CATPGLAGSWPYNEQFF. The CDR3 DNA is TGTGCCACTCCGGGACTAGCGGGGTCGTGGCCCTACAATGAGCAGTTCTTC.

The chain is built from TRBV28 and TRBJ1-1; TRBD1 aligns across 7 bases. The CDR3 spans 14 residues. The V and J ends lost 6 bases and 1 base, in that order; junction bases with no gene match: 5. CDR1 is MDHEN and CDR2 is SYDVKM in the germline V gene. CDR3 loop: CASRTRQGNTEAFF. CDR3 nucleotide sequence: TGTGCCAGCAGAACGAGACAGGGGAACACTGAAGCTTTCTTT.

The sample holds one count of this clone. This chain joins TRBV5-5 and TRBJ1-3; D is uncertain. V was trimmed by 3 bases and J by 2 bases, leaving 9 bases between them. The germline V gene encodes CDR1 SGHKS and CDR2 YYEKEE (reference sequence). This CDR3 is 14 amino acids long. Written as DNA, the CDR3 is TGTGCCAGCAGCTCCTCCGGGACTGGAAACACCATATATTTT. Translation: CASSSSGTGNTIYF.

V gene TRBV14 combines with J gene TRBJ1-1; 12 nucleotides align to TRBD1. With 4 bases clipped from V and 3 bases from J, the junction kept 9 bases outside the gene matches. This CDR3 has 17 amino acids. Germline V gene data show CDR1 as SGHDN and CDR2 as FVKESK. CDR3 in DNA: TGTGCCAGCAGCCCCCGGGACAGGGGGCGTGAAGACACTGAAGCTTTCTTT. Encoded protein: CASSPRDRGREDTEAFF.

This clone occurred once. This rearrangement joins TRBV7-9 to TRBJ2-1; TRBD1 matches at 7 bases. The CDR3 is made up of 14 amino acids. From germline, CDR1 is SEHNR and CDR2 FQNEAQ (reference sequence). Losses at the gene ends were 2 bases for V and 6 bases for J; bases not matched to a gene: 4. As DNA, the CDR3 is TGTGCCAGCAGCTTATTCGCAGGGGGCAATGAGCAGTTCTTC. Protein: CASSLFAGGNEQFF. Variable domain in full (rest from reference TRBV7-9 and TRBJ2-1): DTGVSQNPRHKITKRGQNVTFRCDPISEHNRLYWYRQTLGQGPEFLTYFQNEAQLEKSRLLSDRFSAERPKGSFSTLEIQRTEQGDSAMYLCASSLFAGGNEQFFGPGTRLTVL.

The rearrangement joins TRBV6-1 to TRBJ2-4; no reliable D call. CDR3 length: 14 residues. The germline gives CDR1 MNHNS, CDR2 SASEGT. The V gene lost 2 bases and the J gene lost 0 bases, with 5 bases spanning the gap. The CDR3 region is CASSEFIAKNIQYF. In nucleotides, the CDR3 is TGTGCCAGCAGTGAATTTATAGCCAAAAACATTCAGTACTTC.

This clone has just a few counts. The chain is built from TRBV6-5 and TRBJ1-1, with 7 bases that match TRBD1. This CDR3 is 15 amino acids long. Looked up from germline, CDR1 is MNHEY and CDR2 is SVGAGI. The ends lost 4 bases at V and 6 bases at J; junction bases unmatched: 11. As DNA, the CDR3 is TGTGCCAGCAGTTCGGCGACAGGGTGGGCTGCTGAAGCTTTCTTT. Its protein is CASSSATGWAAEAFF.

The V and J genes are TRBV11-2 and TRBJ1-6; no clear D. The CDR3 covers 13 residues. The germline V gene encodes CDR1 SGHAT and CDR2 FQNNGV. Trimming pared 4 bases from V and 7 bases from J, leaving 8 bases between. As DNA, the CDR3 is TGTGCCAGCAGCTCGAAGTTGAATTCACCCCTCCACTTT. Protein product: CASSSKLNSPLHF.

The V gene is TRBV9, the J gene TRBJ1-1; D unclear. V shed 7 bases and J shed 1 base, with 17 bases lying between them. CDR1 and CDR2 from the germline V gene are SGDLS and YYNGEE. The CDR3 loop spans 15 amino acids. The CDR3 DNA sequence: TGTGCCAGCGGTGGAGAACACCGACGGAACACTGAAGCTTTCTTT. This encodes CASGGEHRRNTEAFF. Drawing the rest from reference TRBV9 and TRBJ1-1, the complete variable domain is DSGVTQTPKHLITATGQRVTLRCSPRSGDLSVYWYQQSLDQGLQFLIQYYNGEERAKGNILERFSAQQFPDLHSELNLSSLELGDSALYFCASGGEHRRNTEAFFGQGTRLTVV.

V usage is TRBV27 and J usage is TRBJ1-6, with 8 positions matching TRBD1. Losses at the gene ends were 9 bases for V and 6 bases for J; bases not matched to a gene: 13. Germline V gene data show CDR1 as MNHEY and CDR2 as SMNVEV (reference sequence). The CDR3 runs to 16 residues. DNA for the CDR3: TGTGCCAGTACGGGGGGTTTGACAGGGGCTAATTCACCCCTCCACTTT. Its translation: CASTGGLTGANSPLHF.

The V and J genes are TRBV30 and TRBJ2-7; weak D call: TRBD1 (5 bases). Trimming stripped 6 bases from V and 1 base from J, with 13 bases between. The CDR3 totals 13 residues. Germline CDR1 GTSNPN, CDR2 SVGIG (reference sequence). CDR3 in DNA: TGTGCCTGCGGCCAGGGAACTTCCTACGAGCAGTACTTC. Translated, it gives CACGQGTSYEQYF. Filled out from reference TRBV30 and TRBJ2-7, the complete variable domain reads SQTIHQWPATLVQPVGSPLSLECTVEGTSNPNLYWYRQAAGRGLQLLFYSVGIGQISSEVPQNLSASRPQDRQFILSSKKLLLSDSGFYLCACGQGTSYEQYFGPGTRLTVT.

V gene TRBV6-9 combines with J gene TRBJ1-5; D unresolved. The V end was cut by 4 bases, the J end by 4 bases, with 17 bases between. Germline V gene sequence: CDR1 MNHGY, CDR2 SVAAGI. The CDR3 runs to 16 residues. As DNA, the CDR3 is TGTGCCAGCAGTTGCCTGCTGAGGCGGGAAAATCAGCCCCAGCATTTT. This encodes CASSCLLRRENQPQHF.

The V and J genes are TRBV19 and TRBJ1-5, with TRBD1 matching 11 bases. The CDR3 is 17 amino acids. Germline CDR1 reads LNHDA; CDR2 reads SQIVND (reference sequence). Unmatched junction bases numbered 6, after V lost 3 bases and J lost 2 bases. The CDR3 region is CASSIGDRGLGNQPQHF. DNA for the CDR3: TGTGCCAGTAGTATCGGGGACAGGGGGTTGGGCAATCAGCCCCAGCATTTT.

This clone showed up just once. The chain is built from TRBV5-1 and TRBJ2-1; D not resolved. The CDR3 has 14 residues. Germline V CDR1 and CDR2: SGHRS, YFSETQ. Deletions cut 0 bases from V and 7 bases from J, with 11 bases between. The CDR3 protein is CASSLGVARNEQFF. As DNA, the CDR3 is TGCGCCAGCAGCTTGGGTGTCGCGAGAAATGAGCAGTTCTTC.

This clone was counted only a few times. The V and J genes are TRBV30 and TRBJ1-1, with D hard to call. V dropped 3 bases and J dropped 6 bases, with 14 bases sitting between them. From germline, CDR1 is GTSNPN and CDR2 SVGIG (reference sequence). The CDR3 contains 13 residues. CDR3 sequence reads: CAWSGLRWSEAFF. In DNA, the CDR3 is TGTGCCTGGAGCGGCCTTAGGTGGTCTGAAGCTTTCTTT. Complete variable domain (other parts from reference TRBV30 and TRBJ1-1): SQTIHQWPATLVQPVGSPLSLECTVEGTSNPNLYWYRQAAGRGLQLLFYSVGIGQISSEVPQNLSASRPQDRQFILSSKKLLLSDSGFYLCAWSGLRWSEAFFGQGTRLTVV.

The CDR3 region has the DNA TGTGCCAGCAGACCCGACAGGGTCGCAGATACGCAGTATTTT. Its protein product is CASRPDRVADTQYF. The chain uses TRBV6-1 and TRBJ2-3; 7 bases map to TRBD1. This CDR3 is 14 amino acids long. J was trimmed by 4 bases and V by 6 bases; bases with no gene match: 7. Looked up from germline, CDR1 is MNHNS and CDR2 is SASEGT.

V and J are TRBV5-1 and TRBJ1-3; possible D gene TRBD1, 6 bases. Germline-derived CDR1 and CDR2 are SGHRS and YFSETQ. This CDR3 has 16 amino acids. V dropped 0 bases and J dropped 1 base, with 11 bases sitting between them. The CDR3 DNA reads as TGCGCCAGCAGCTTGGAGGCGGGGGCATCTGGAAACACCATATATTTT. Encoded protein: CASSLEAGASGNTIYF.

The chain links TRBV21-1 to TRBJ2-5; TRBD2 is taken as the D call from the table, unchecked against the DNA. TRBV21-1 is recorded as a pseudogene. The length of the CDR3 is 17 residues. The chain's CDR3 is CASSKKSGRRGQETQYF. CDR3 nucleotides: TGTGCCAGCAGCAAAAAGAGCGGGCGGAGGGGCCAGGAGACCCAGTACTTC.

To note about this clone: The junction shows a germline mismatch at one end, possibly a read error. This same CDR3 is encoded by further DNA sequences in the sample. The rearrangement uses TRBV29-1 and TRBJ2-5; D gene unclear. CDR1 and CDR2 from the germline V gene are SQVTM and ANQGSEA. The CDR3 totals 13 residues. In nucleotides, the CDR3 is TGCAGTGTTGCCGAGTGGGCGCGGGAGACCCAGTACTTC. Protein product: CSVAEWARETQYF.

The chain has TRBV7-2 and TRBJ2-3, with D unresolved. The V end was cut by 6 bases, the J end by 4 bases, with 17 bases between. The CDR3 contains 15 residues. Germline V CDR1 and CDR2: SGHTA, FQGNSA. The CDR3 bases are TGTGCCAGCAGGACCACCGGGCTCATCCCAGATACGCAGTATTTT. Residues: CASRTTGLIPDTQYF.

The chain couples TRBV6-5 to TRBJ1-1; TRBD1 is a possible D gene (5 bases). V lost 8 bases, J lost 4 bases, and 11 bases lay in between. Germline V gene lookup returns CDR1 MNHEY and CDR2 SVGAGI. This CDR3 is 12 amino acids long. Here the CDR3 DNA reads TGTGCCAGCGATCCAGGGACCACTGAAGCTTTCTTT. Translation: CASDPGTTEAFF.

This clone was picked up a small number of times. This chain uses TRBV19 with TRBJ1-2; D not certain. The CDR3 contains 16 residues. Germline V gene lookup returns CDR1 LNHDA and CDR2 SQIVND (reference sequence). Trimming pared 3 bases from V and 0 bases from J, leaving 14 bases between. This chain's CDR3 is CASSISRKPANYGYTF. CDR3 DNA: TGTGCCAGTAGTATTTCTCGGAAACCCGCTAACTATGGCTACACCTTC.

The sample holds a few counts of this clone. The chain joins TRBV19 to TRBJ1-1, with 7 bases aligning to TRBD1. CDR1 and CDR2 (germline): LNHDA, SQIVND (reference sequence). Trimming removed 6 bases from V and 3 bases from J; junction bases left unmatched: 4. The CDR3 sequence is 13 residues long. CDR3 in amino acids: CASRATGDTEAFF. CDR3 DNA: TGTGCCAGTAGAGCTACAGGGGACACTGAAGCTTTCTTT.

The chain recombines TRBV28 with TRBJ2-5, with 16 bases that match TRBD2. The CDR3 is made up of 18 amino acids. Germline trimming cut 1 base from V and 5 bases from J; bases unmatched to any gene: 7. Germline CDR1 is MDHEN and CDR2 is SYDVKM. CDR3 nucleotide sequence: TGTGCCAGCAGTTTATTAACCGGGGGACTAGCGGGAGGGGAGACCCAGTACTTC. Translation: CASSLLTGGLAGGETQYF.

The V and J genes are TRBV7-8 and TRBJ2-1; D call uncertain. CDR1 is SGHVS and CDR2 is FQNEAQ in the germline V gene. The CDR3 is 12 residues long. Trimming left V 0 bases short and J 4 bases short, with 1 base between. This CDR3 is CASSLAYNEQFF. The DNA for the CDR3 is TGTGCCAGCAGCTTAGCTTACAATGAGCAGTTCTTC.